The rows below give T cell receptor beta chains drawn from one sample of a study of T cell responses to AZD1222 COVID-19 vaccine. Profiling relied on immunoSEQ multiplex PCR, and the TCRdb table lists in-frame clones only, not all of them. In the table there are around 95,000 clones, roughly 86% of which are singletons. The specimen was peripheral blood, collected on day 0 of MenACWY control vaccination. The source is an adult in good health. Each CDR3 is given with its conserved first and last residue. A D gene is named only where the DNA matches it firmly. Part of the rows lack a size; the others show once, few, many or a class for expanded clones.

v_gene	d_gene	abundance	len	j_gene	CDR3nt	CDR3aa
TRBV9	NA	few	14	TRBJ2-1	TGTGCCAGCAGCGCCCGCTGGGAACACAATGAGCAGTTCTTC	CASSARWEHNEQFF
TRBV12-3/TRBV12-4	TRBD1	NA	13	TRBJ1-1	TGTGCCAGCAGTCCCCAGTGGACAGGGGCAGCTTTCTTT	CASSPQWTGAAFF
TRBV3-1/TRBV3-2	NA	NA	13	TRBJ1-1	TGTGCCAGCAGCCAATATTTTAACACTGAAGCTTTCTTT	CASSQYFNTEAFF
TRBV19	NA	NA	15	TRBJ1-4	TGTGCCAGTAGTAATGGCGGGACAACTAATGAAAAACTGTTTTTT	CASSNGGTTNEKLFF
TRBV6-5	NA	NA	14	TRBJ1-4	TGTGCCAGCAGTTACTCGGGGACGAGTGAAAAACTGTTTTTT	CASSYSGTSEKLFF
TRBV7-9	NA	NA	15	TRBJ1-6	TGTGCCAGCAGCTTTTGGGGGGCCGATAATTCACCCCTCCACTTT	CASSFWGADNSPLHF
TRBV13	TRBD1	NA	14	TRBJ1-6	TGTGCCAGCAGCACCTGGACAGGGAACTCACCCCTCCACTTT	CASSTWTGNSPLHF
TRBV19	NA	once	14	TRBJ1-4	TGTGCCAGTAGCCCAGGACGTGCTAATGAAAAACTGTTTTTT	CASSPGRANEKLFF
TRBV19	TRBD1	once	16	TRBJ1-5	TGTGCCAGTAGTCCCGACAGGGTAGTGAGCAATCAGCCCCAGCATTTT	CASSPDRVVSNQPQHF
TRBV19	NA	few	17	TRBJ1-1	TGTGCCAGTACCTCATTGAGGGGGGCTACCATGAACACTGAAGCTTTCTTT	CASTSLRGATMNTEAFF
TRBV19	NA	NA	15	TRBJ1-4	TGTGCCAGTAGCACCGTAGAGTCAACTAATGAAAAACTGTTTTTT	CASSTVESTNEKLFF
TRBV5-1	NA	NA	15	TRBJ2-1	TGCGCCAGCAGCTTGGACAGGCCTTCCTACAATGAGCAGTTCTTC	CASSLDRPSYNEQFF
TRBV5-4	NA	NA	15	TRBJ1-3	TGTGCCAGCAGCTTGAGAGACGGTGCTAGAAACACCATATATTTT	CASSLRDGARNTIYF
TRBV27	NA	once	14	TRBJ1-4	TGTGCCAGCAGTTTTTTAGGGACTAATGAAAAACTGTTTTTT	CASSFLGTNEKLFF
TRBV19	TRBD1	NA	17	TRBJ1-5	TGTGCCAGTAGTAACCTCCCGGGACAGGGGATTCGTCAGCCCCAGCATTTT	CASSNLPGQGIRQPQHF
TRBV5-5	NA	NA	15	TRBJ1-4	TGTGCCAGCAGGGCTCAATTTGGGGGAGCTGAAAAACTGTTTTTT	CASRAQFGGAEKLFF
TRBV6-4	TRBD1	NA	17	TRBJ1-5	TGTGCCAGCAGTGAACCCGGGACAGCTTATAGCAATCAGCCCCAGCATTTT	CASSEPGTAYSNQPQHF
TRBV5-6	TRBD1	NA	13	TRBJ1-2	TGTGCCAGCAGACCGGACAGGTTCTATGGCTACACCTTC	CASRPDRFYGYTF
TRBV7-3	NA	once	15	TRBJ2-5	TGTGCCAGCAGCTTAGAAGGGGCGGGGCCGGAGACCCAGTACTTC	CASSLEGAGPETQYF
TRBV6-2/TRBV6-3	NA	NA	16	TRBJ1-3	TGTGCCAGCAGTTACGACACAGGGAGCTCTGGAAACACCATATATTTT	CASSYDTGSSGNTIYF
TRBV9	NA	NA	15	TRBJ2-2	TGTGCCAGCAGCCCTACAGGGCTAGGCACCGGGGAGCTGTTTTTT	CASSPTGLGTGELFF
TRBV28	NA	NA	13	TRBJ1-5	TGTGCCAGCAACAGATTCGGGAATCAGCCCCAGCATTTT	CASNRFGNQPQHF
TRBV28	NA	NA	15	TRBJ2-1	TGTGCCAGCAGTTTAAGACCAACCCAGGTCAATGAGCAGTTCTTC	CASSLRPTQVNEQFF
TRBV7-3	NA	few	12	TRBJ2-1	TGTGCCAGCAGCTCTTCGGGGGATGAGCAGTTCTTC	CASSSSGDEQFF
TRBV28	TRBD1	NA	16	TRBJ1-6	TGTGCCAGCAGTTTAAATGCAGGGGGGTTTAGGTCACCCCTCCACTTT	CASSLNAGGFRSPLHF
TRBV5-1	TRBD2	NA	13	TRBJ2-3	TGCGCCAGCAGCTTCGCGGGGGGAGATACGCAGTATTTT	CASSFAGGDTQYF
TRBV5-1	NA	once	15	TRBJ2-5	TGCGCCAGCAGCACCGGGACGGCTATCGGGGAGACCCAGTACTTC	CASSTGTAIGETQYF
TRBV12-3/TRBV12-4	NA	NA	12	TRBJ1-1	TGTGCCAGCAGTTTATGGGTCACTGAAGCTTTCTTT	CASSLWVTEAFF
TRBV6-2/TRBV6-3	NA	few	17	TRBJ2-7	TGTGCCAGCAGTTACTCAACCTACGGGGTAGCGGACTACGAGCAGTACTTC	CASSYSTYGVADYEQYF
TRBV6-5	NA	NA	15	TRBJ1-4	TGTGCCAGCAGTTACTCCGGGACGGGGGATGAAAAACTGTTTTTT	CASSYSGTGDEKLFF
TRBV15	NA	NA	16	TRBJ1-6	TGTGCCACCAGCAGAGATACGCAGGAGGGCCTAGCACCCCTCCACTTT	CATSRDTQEGLAPLHF
TRBV7-8	NA	NA	15	TRBJ2-6	TGTGCCAGCAGCTTACGAGGGTCTGGGGCCAACGTCCTGACTTTC	CASSLRGSGANVLTF
TRBV19	TRBD2	NA	15	TRBJ2-7	TGTGCCAGTAGTATGGGACTAGCGGGGGTGTACGAGCAGTACTTC	CASSMGLAGVYEQYF
TRBV27	TRBD1	NA	14	TRBJ1-1	TGTGCCAGCAGTAGACAGGGGGGGAACACTGAAGCTTTCTTT	CASSRQGGNTEAFF
TRBV29-1	TRBD1	NA	10	TRBJ2-1	TGCAGCATGGGCAGGGGGGAGCAGTTCTTC	CSMGRGEQFF
TRBV10-3	NA	NA	15	TRBJ1-5	TGTGCCATCAGTGAGTCGGGTTCTAGCAATCAGCCCCAGCATTTT	CAISESGSSNQPQHF
TRBV7-9	NA	NA	13	TRBJ1-1	TGTGCCAGCAGCTTAAGGGGGGACACTGAAGCTTTCTTT	CASSLRGDTEAFF
TRBV5-1	NA	NA	15	TRBJ1-2	TGCGCCAGCAGTCGTACAGGGACTTCAAACTATGGCTACACCTTC	CASSRTGTSNYGYTF
TRBV5-6	TRBD1	NA	15	TRBJ2-2	TGTGCCAGCACCTTCGGGACAGCGAACACCGGGGAGCTGTTTTTT	CASTFGTANTGELFF
TRBV5-1	NA	NA	13	TRBJ1-1	TGCGCCAGCAGCACCGACATAAACACTGAAGCTTTCTTT	CASSTDINTEAFF
TRBV29-1	TRBD1	NA	13	TRBJ1-1	TGCAGCGGACGCGTCGCAGGGGGTACTGAAGCTTTCTTT	CSGRVAGGTEAFF
TRBV4-3	NA	NA	15	TRBJ1-2	TGCGCCAGCAGCCAACACCCGACAGAATCCTATGGCTACACCTTC	CASSQHPTESYGYTF
TRBV4-1	TRBD2	NA	18	TRBJ2-1	TGCGCCAGCAGCCAAGACCGCCTAGCGGGAGGTTCCTACAATGAGCAGTTCTTC	CASSQDRLAGGSYNEQFF
TRBV29-1	TRBD1	NA	14	TRBJ2-3	TGCAGCGTTGGACAGGGGAAGGGGATTGATACGCAGTATTTT	CSVGQGKGIDTQYF
TRBV28	NA	NA	14	TRBJ1-1	TGTGCCAGCAGTCCACCCTTCAAGGGGGTTGAAGCTTTCTTT	CASSPPFKGVEAFF
TRBV6-5	NA	once	14	TRBJ1-1	TGTGCCAGCAGTAGATCAACAGGGTTTTGGGAAGCTTTCTTT	CASSRSTGFWEAFF
TRBV2	NA	NA	16	TRBJ1-6	TGTGCCAGCAGCGACCTAGGGACCCCGAGTAATTCACCCCTCCACTTT	CASSDLGTPSNSPLHF
TRBV19	NA	NA	12	TRBJ2-7	TGTGCCAGTAGTATGGGTTTGGGCGAGCAGTACTTC	CASSMGLGEQYF
TRBV5-1	NA	NA	15	TRBJ1-1	TGCGCCAGCAGCGTAACACTAGCCAGTTCCCCTGAAGCTTTCTTT	CASSVTLASSPEAFF
TRBV29-1	NA	NA	11	TRBJ1-1	TGCAGCGTTGAAGGGAACACTGAAGCTTTCTTT	CSVEGNTEAFF
TRBV4-3	TRBD1	NA	14	TRBJ1-1	TGCGCCAGCAGCCAGGCGACAGGGGCCGGTGAAGCTTTCTTT	CASSQATGAGEAFF
TRBV6-5	TRBD2	NA	16	TRBJ2-1	TGTGCCAGCAGTTACTCGGGGACTAGCGGTACCAATGAGCAGTTCTTC	CASSYSGTSGTNEQFF
TRBV5-1	TRBD1	NA	15	TRBJ2-2	TGCGCCAGCAGCTACGGGACAGCGAACACCGGGGAGCTGTTTTTT	CASSYGTANTGELFF
TRBV3-1/TRBV3-2	TRBD2	NA	16	TRBJ2-1	TGTGCCAGCAGCACTATTCTAGCGGCGACAAACAATGAGCAGTTCTTC	CASSTILAATNNEQFF
TRBV29-1	NA	NA	18	TRBJ2-3	TGCAGCGTCACCCCTCCGGCAGGGGCGTGGGGAAGCACAGATACGCAGTATTTT	CSVTPPAGAWGSTDTQYF
TRBV28	NA	NA	14	TRBJ1-2	TGTGCCAGCAGTTCAGGAAGTCTCCGCTATGGCTACACCTTC	CASSSGSLRYGYTF
TRBV18	NA	NA	12	TRBJ1-2	TGTGCCAGCTCACCGGACGACTATGGCTACACCTTC	CASSPDDYGYTF
TRBV12-2	NA	NA	15	TRBJ2-2	TGTGCAAGTCGCTCGGCACGGGGACTCACCGGGGAGCTGTTTTTT	CASRSARGLTGELFF
TRBV30	NA	NA	11	TRBJ1-2	TGTGCCTGGAGATATCGCTTAGAGGCCGCCTTC	CAWRYRLEAAF